This T cell receptor (beta chain) was sequenced in a study of response to subunit inactivated influenza vaccine (dated 2018 in TCRdb). About the investigation overall: To follow how T cells responded to a trivalent subunit inactivated influenza vaccine, the researchers relied on deep quantitative profiling of the T cell receptor repertoire.

V is pared back by 8 bases and J by 10 bases, with 15 bases lying between the germline termini. As encoded in the germline V gene, CDR1 is MNHEY while CDR2 is SVGAGI. The CDR3 measures 12 amino acids from cysteine to phenylalanine. Kept here is only the CDR3 DNA, which spans 36 bases and is read in frame from base 1. What the study reported, not specific to this receptor: According to the authors, only a limited number of new T cells may be recruited by each seasonal influenza vaccination.

Library preparation employed RT-PCR. This sample was sequenced with an Illumina HiSeq 2500. The public reads were reprocessed in TCRdb via fastp at Q25 and MiXCR, keeping in-frame beta chains. Here each entry gathers all rows of one CDR3 protein and keeps the most common genes and DNA. Recorded for this sample are 500,000 to 750,000 distinct CDR3 sequences; 14% of them occurred a single time. The ten most abundant clones make up around 10% of the sample. To note about this clonotype: Its antigen is unknown. No clone much larger than this one lies a single base away; base qualities are absent.

The rearrangement combines TRBV6-5 with TRBJ2-1, with the D gene not confidently named. This clonotype was obtained from a man aged 45-60 years who received an inactivated influenza vaccine. Donor details come from another sample of the same person, matched by shared clones. The sequencing here drew on PBMCs from blood, taken less than 13 days after vaccination. The CDR3 sequence is CASRGALEEQFF. The DNA sequence follows: TGTGCCAGCCGTGGAGCCCTGGAAGAGCAGTTCTTC.